This T cell receptor beta chain emerged from a study of T cell repertoires in ileal Crohn's disease. Profiled with immunoSEQ multiplex PCR; TCRdb holds only in-frame clones, not every one. Among about 16,000 clones listed, approximately 94% were seen once. V shed 4 bases and J shed 5 bases, with 13 bases lying between them. Germline assignment: CDR1 SGHRS and CDR2 YFSETQ. This CDR3 has 15 residues. The specimen sequenced was ileal tissue. The V and J genes are TRBV5-1 and TRBJ1-6; possibly TRBD1 for D (6 bases). The TCR originated in an adult with Crohn's disease. In DNA, the CDR3 is TGCGCCAGCAGCCCCGGACAGCATGATAATTCACCCCTCCACTTT. This gives the protein CASSPGQHDNSPLHF.